The 10 T cell receptor beta chains presented below share a single source sample, sequenced in a study of CD8+ T cells in alopecia areata. RNA was extracted and reverse transcribed into cDNA as the sequencing template. Sequenced by immunoSEQ multiplex PCR; TCRdb stores in-frame clones only, minus some. Here the sample spans about 210,000 clones, about 40% being singletons. Sample treatment: oral pan-JAK inhibitor, 5-10 mg twice daily. The material sequenced was CD4+ T cells sorted from blood, taken at roughly week 36, from a patient treated with tofacitinib. Receptors were obtained from a human donor with alopecia areata.

This chain connects TRBV15 to TRBJ2-3; a possible D gene is TRBD1 (5 bases). CDR1 and CDR2 (germline): LNHNV, YYDKDF (reference sequence). The length of the CDR3 is 16 residues. The germline V and J ends were trimmed by 0 bases and 4 bases, with 14 bases remaining between them. CDR3 coding DNA: TGTGCCACCAGCAGAGATGGGTTAGGGGTGGCAGATACGCAGTATTTT. The encoded protein is CATSRDGLGVADTQYF.

The chain joins TRBV10-3 to TRBJ2-7; D gene uncertain. V was pared by 7 bases and J by 2 bases, with 9 bases between. The CDR3 has 12 residues. Looked up from germline, CDR1 is ENHRY and CDR2 is SYGVKD. The CDR3 here is CAIMRSPYEQYF. As DNA, the CDR3 is TGTGCCATCATGAGGAGTCCCTACGAGCAGTACTTC.

The chain joins TRBV29-1 to TRBJ1-2, with a tentative D call TRBD1 (6 bases). Germline CDR1 SQVTM, CDR2 ANQGSEA. The length of the CDR3 is 11 residues. Trimming took 7 bases from V and 9 from J, leaving 15 bases between them. CDR3 DNA: TGCAGCGCCGGAACAGGGTCCAGCTACACCTTC. Translation: CSAGTGSSYTF.

The chain is built from TRBV29-1 and TRBJ1-2, with 10 bases that match TRBD1. The CDR3 extends over 12 amino acids. Germline CDR1 reads SQVTM; CDR2 reads ANQGSEA. V shed 6 bases, J shed 6 bases, and the junction held 4 bases outside the gene matches. Here the CDR3 reads CSVTGTGDGYTF. CDR3 sequence (DNA): TGCAGCGTAACCGGGACAGGGGATGGCTACACCTTC.

This chain uses TRBV20-1 with TRBJ2-3; D is unresolved. There are 11 residues in the CDR3. Germline V gives CDR1 DFQATT, CDR2 SNEGSKA (reference sequence). V shed 6 bases and J shed 4 bases, with 8 bases lying between them. CDR3 nucleotide sequence: TGCAGTGCCTCACTTTCAGATACGCAGTATTTT. Translated, it gives CSASLSDTQYF.

The sample holds a few counts of this clone. The identical CDR3 is also encoded by other nucleotide sequences in the sample. The V gene is TRBV7-2, the J gene TRBJ2-7; no clear D gene. CDR1 is SGHTA, CDR2 FQGNSA, per germline. The germline V and J ends were trimmed by 5 bases and 3 bases, with 5 bases remaining between them. The CDR3 loop spans 11 amino acids. The CDR3 region is CASSLHYEQYF. The CDR3 DNA follows: TGTGCCAGCAGCCTACACTACGAGCAGTACTTC.

This clone showed up just a few times. The chain is built from TRBV28 and TRBJ2-7; D unresolved. Germline-derived CDR1 and CDR2 are MDHEN and SYDVKM. V was trimmed by 3 bases and J by 6 bases, leaving 12 bases between them. This CDR3 comprises 13 residues. DNA of the CDR3: TGTGCCAGCAGTTTCGACGGCCTAGGCGAGCAGTACTTC. It translates to CASSFDGLGEQYF.

This clone has a count of ten or more. The chain recombines TRBV10-3 with TRBJ2-4; D uncertain. Germline assignment: CDR1 ENHRY and CDR2 SYGVKD. CDR3 length equals 16 residues. With 4 bases removed from V and 7 bases from J, the gap between germline ends came to 20 bases. The CDR3 reads CAISGLGPEARNIQYF. DNA of the CDR3: TGTGCCATCAGTGGATTAGGGCCCGAGGCAAGGAACATTCAGTACTTC.

This clone came up a few times. CDR3 sequence reads: CASSEVPSSNEQFF. The CDR3 coding sequence is TGTGCCAGCAGTGAAGTACCTAGCAGCAATGAGCAGTTCTTC. The chain links TRBV2 to TRBJ2-1, with D maybe TRBD2 (5 bases). The V gene's germline CDR1 is SNHLY and CDR2 FYNNEI. This CDR3 region has 14 residues. Trimming removed 1 base at V and 6 bases at J, with 10 bases between. Full variable domain (outside the CDR3, taken from reference TRBV2 and TRBJ2-1): EPEVTQTPSHQVTQMGQEVILRCVPISNHLYFYWYRQILGQKVEFLVSFYNNEISEKSEIFDDQFSVERPDGSNFTLKIRSTKLEDSAMYFCASSEVPSSNEQFFGPGTRLTVL.

The chain carries TRBV5-1 and TRBJ2-5, with D perhaps TRBD1 or TRBD2 (5 bases each). The CDR3 runs to 12 residues. V was pared by 4 bases and J by 7 bases, with 11 bases between. Germline CDR1 reads SGHRS; CDR2 reads YFSETQ. The CDR3 reads CASSGGRSTQYF. The CDR3 nucleotides read TGCGCCAGCAGCGGGGGACGGTCGACCCAGTACTTC.